The 22 T cell receptor beta chains in this list originate from one sample, sequenced in a study of blood T cell repertoires in COVID-19. Using immunoSEQ multiplex PCR, the repertoire was profiled, and TCRdb retains in-frame clones only, with some absent. This sample has approximately 120,000 clones, with around 87% found just once. The sample taken for sequencing was peripheral blood. These receptors were taken from a man in his fifties or sixties with acute or convalescent COVID-19.

The CDR3 DNA is TGTGCCAGCAGCCAAATTACTAGCGGGAGTAGTCATGAGCAGTTCTTC. Translation: CASSQITSGSSHEQFF. This chain joins TRBV5-4 and TRBJ2-1, with 11 bases lining up with TRBD2. Germline V CDR1 and CDR2: SGHNT, YYREEE (reference sequence). The CDR3 sequence is 16 residues long. The V segment lost 4 bases and the J segment 8 bases; nucleotides outside the gene matches: 11.

The rearrangement joins TRBV7-2 to TRBJ2-1; the D gene is possibly TRBD2 (6 bases). CDR1 and CDR2 from the germline V gene are SGHTA and FQGNSA. This CDR3 is 15 amino acids long. Trimming removed 4 bases from V and 4 bases from J, with 14 bases in between. The chain's CDR3 is CASSYGPEGYNEQFF. The CDR3 bases are TGTGCCAGCAGCTATGGGCCGGAGGGTTACAATGAGCAGTTCTTC.

This clone was seen only a few times. The J gene is TRBJ2-7, the V gene TRBV19; 10 nucleotides align to TRBD2. Losses at the gene ends were 4 bases for V and 0 bases for J; bases not matched to a gene: 12. CDR1 LNHDA and CDR2 SQIVND come from the germline V gene (reference sequence). The CDR3 length is 18 residues. The CDR3 loop is CASSTKSPSGGYSYEQYF. The CDR3 DNA sequence: TGTGCCAGTAGTACAAAGAGCCCTAGCGGGGGTTACTCCTACGAGCAGTACTTC.

The chain carries TRBV7-2 and TRBJ2-6; 7 bases align to TRBD1. The trim removed 4 bases at V and 6 bases at J, leaving 6 bases unmatched. Looked up from germline, CDR1 is SGHTA and CDR2 is FQGNSA. This CDR3 is 15 amino acids long. The CDR3 reads CASSSRTGEANVLTF. The CDR3 coding sequence is TGTGCCAGCAGCTCAAGGACAGGCGAGGCCAACGTCCTGACTTTC.

V gene TRBV18 combines with J gene TRBJ2-2; 9 bases agree with TRBD1. V was clipped by 10 bases and J by 1 base; unmatched bases: 4. Germline V gene lookup returns CDR1 KGHSH and CDR2 LQKENI. The CDR3 is 14 amino acids. CDR3 loop: CATAGQGNTGELFF. In nucleotides, the CDR3 is TGTGCCACTGCGGGACAGGGGAACACCGGGGAGCTGTTTTTT.

V and J are TRBV29-1 and TRBJ2-1, with TRBD2 identical over 13 bases. CDR1 and CDR2 from the germline V gene are SQVTM and ANQGSEA. The CDR3 is 14 residues long. Trimming cost V 7 bases and J 7 bases; bases outside gene matches: 7. CDR3 in DNA: TGCAGCGAGCGGACTAGCGGGAGTGGGAATGAGCAGTTCTTC. Residues: CSERTSGSGNEQFF.

This CDR3 reads CASSQGEGLYTGELFF. The DNA of the CDR3 is TGCGCCAGCAGCCAGGGCGAGGGACTTTACACCGGGGAGCTGTTTTTT. This chain links TRBV4-1 with TRBJ2-2; tentatively, D is TRBD2 (6 bases). This CDR3 region has 16 residues. V was cut by 3 bases and J by 3 bases, with 14 bases left in between. The germline V gene has CDR1 MGHRA and CDR2 YSYEKL.

This clone was counted once. CDR3 in amino acids: CASYGTGLNTEAFF. As DNA, the CDR3 is TGTGCCAGCTACGGGACAGGTCTTAACACTGAAGCTTTCTTT. The V and J genes are TRBV18 and TRBJ1-1; 8 positions agree with TRBD1. J lost 2 bases, V lost 7 bases, and 6 bases had no gene match. The CDR3 runs 14 residues. Germline values: CDR1 KGHSH, CDR2 LQKENI.

CDR3 nucleotides: TGCAGCGTTGAACTTACGAGCGGGAGGGGTTACAATGAGCAGTTCTTC. This encodes CSVELTSGRGYNEQFF. This chain uses TRBV29-1 with TRBJ2-1, with 10 positions matching TRBD2. V shed 2 bases and J 4 bases; nucleotides not matched to a gene: 8. The CDR3 extends over 16 amino acids. The germline CDR1 and CDR2 sequences are SQVTM and ANQGSEA.

The rearrangement uses TRBV30 and TRBJ1-1; 9 nucleotides line up with TRBD1. V was clipped by 7 bases and J by 5 bases; unmatched bases: 17. CDR1 and CDR2 (germline): GTSNPN, SVGIG (reference sequence). The CDR3 sequence is 16 residues long. The CDR3 sequence: CALGPRPGQGLTEAFF. CDR3 DNA sequence: TGTGCCTTGGGTCCCCGGCCGGGACAGGGTTTGACTGAAGCTTTCTTT.

This rearrangement joins TRBV6-4 to TRBJ1-6; D call uncertain. The CDR3 is made up of 14 amino acids. Trimming shortened V by 0 bases and J by 7 bases, and 7 bases separated the two germline ends. Germline V gene lookup returns CDR1 MRHNA and CDR2 SNTAGT. In DNA form, the CDR3 reads TGTGCCAGCAGTGACTCAACAGCCAATTCACCCCTCCACTTT. Translated, it gives CASSDSTANSPLHF.

The chain joins TRBV14 to TRBJ2-1; 10 bases agree with TRBD1. The junction had 6 bases not matched to a gene; V was cut back by 5 bases and J by 5 bases. The CDR3 extends over 15 amino acids. From germline, CDR1 is SGHDN and CDR2 FVKESK. The CDR3 spells CASSSRDRGNNEQFF. The CDR3 nucleotides read TGTGCCAGCAGCTCCCGGGACAGGGGAAACAATGAGCAGTTCTTC. Together with reference TRBV14 and TRBJ2-1, the CDR3 gives the full variable domain: EAGVTQFPSHSVIEKGQTVTLRCDPISGHDNLYWYRRVMGKEIKFLLHFVKESKQDESGMPNNRFLAERTGGTYSTLKVQPAELEDSGVYFCASSSRDRGNNEQFFGPGTRLTVL.

V gene TRBV11-2 combines with J gene TRBJ2-3; 7 bases are a match to TRBD1. CDR1 is SGHAT and CDR2 is FQNNGV in the germline V gene. The CDR3 sequence is 15 residues long. The J segment lost 10 bases and the V segment lost 2 bases, leaving 12 bases of the junction unmatched. The CDR3 bases are TGTGCCAGCAGCTTATCAAGGGGGCGGACCCCCGCGCAGTATTTT. This sequence encodes CASSLSRGRTPAQYF.

The chain uses TRBV7-2 and TRBJ1-2, with TRBD1 identical over 7 bases. V was clipped by 1 base and J by 4 bases; unmatched bases: 3. Germline CDR1 reads SGHTA; CDR2 reads FQGNSA. The CDR3 runs 14 residues. The CDR3 protein is CASSLGAGGYGYTF. CDR3 coding DNA: TGTGCCAGCAGCTTAGGGGCAGGGGGCTATGGCTACACCTTC. Full variable domain (outside the CDR3, taken from reference TRBV7-2 and TRBJ1-2): GAGVSQSPSNKVTEKGKDVELRCDPISGHTALYWYRQSLGQGLEFLIYFQGNSAPDKSGLPSDRFSAERTGGSVSTLTIQRTQQEDSAVYLCASSLGAGGYGYTFGSGTRLTVV.

CDR3 protein: CASSLSGSHEQYF. In nucleotides, the CDR3 is TGTGCCAGCAGTTTGAGCGGGAGCCACGAGCAGTACTTC. V is TRBV27 and J is TRBJ2-7; 8 bases agree with TRBD2. The junction had 3 bases not matched to a gene; V was cut back by 3 bases and J by 5 bases. Germline CDR1 is MNHEY and CDR2 is SMNVEV (reference sequence). This CDR3 contains 13 residues.

Here the CDR3 reads CASSWGSANNEQFF. CDR3 bases: TGTGCCAGCAGCTGGGGTAGCGCCAACAATGAGCAGTTCTTC. The J gene is TRBJ2-1, the V gene TRBV6-5; TRBD2 might be the D (5 bases). The CDR3 covers 14 residues. The germline CDR1 and CDR2 sequences are MNHEY and SVGAGI. Trimming took off 6 bases at V and 5 bases at J, with 14 bases between the two ends.

The genes are TRBV3-1 (or the pseudogene TRBV3-2) and TRBJ2-7; a weak D match, TRBD1 (5 bases). The germline V gene has CDR1 LGHDT and CDR2 YNNKEL (reference sequence). CDR3 size: 14 residues. V shed 2 bases and J shed 0 bases, with 8 bases lying between them. Here the CDR3 DNA reads TGTGCCAGCAGCCAAAGGGGCAGCTCCTACGAGCAGTACTTC. Protein sequence: CASSQRGSSYEQYF.

The genes are TRBV5-5 and TRBJ2-6, with D possibly being TRBD1 (6 bases). Trimming left V 1 base short and J 1 base short, with 18 bases between. This CDR3 comprises 19 residues. Germline lookup yields CDR1 SGHKS and CDR2 YYEKEE (reference sequence). CDR3 bases: TGTGCCAGCAGCTTGAACAGGGTTAATTCGCCTTCTGGGGCCAACGTCCTGACTTTC. It specifies CASSLNRVNSPSGANVLTF. The variable domain in full, with the rest retrieved from reference TRBV5-5 and TRBJ2-6, is DAGVTQSPTHLIKTRGQQVTLRCSPISGHKSVSWYQQVLGQGPQFIFQYYEKEERGRGNFPDRFSARQFPNYSSELNVNALLLGDSALYLCASSLNRVNSPSGANVLTFGAGSRLTVL.

The chain is built from TRBV2 and TRBJ2-5; no clear D gene. Germline CDR1 is SNHLY and CDR2 is FYNNEI. The CDR3 spans 11 residues. Deletions cut 6 bases from V and 5 bases from J, with 7 bases between. CDR3 protein: CASRRSETQYF. DNA for the CDR3: TGTGCCAGCAGGAGGTCGGAGACCCAGTACTTC.

The V call is TRBV5-1, the J call TRBJ2-1, with D perhaps matching TRBD1 (7 bases). CDR3 size: 13 residues. Germline CDR1 SGHRS, CDR2 YFSETQ. The V end was cut by 3 bases, the J end by 9 bases, with 13 bases between. As DNA, the CDR3 is TGCGCCAGCAGCTGGGGAGGACAGGCTGAGCAGTTCTTC. Its protein product is CASSWGGQAEQFF. Together with reference TRBV5-1 and TRBJ2-1, the CDR3 gives the full variable domain: KAGVTQTPRYLIKTRGQQVTLSCSPISGHRSVSWYQQTPGQGLQFLFEYFSETQRNKGNFPGRFSGRQFSNSRSEMNVSTLELGDSALYLCASSWGGQAEQFFGPGTRLTVL.

This chain links TRBV30 with TRBJ2-1, with 7 bases matching TRBD2. This CDR3 comprises 17 residues. The germline CDR1 and CDR2 sequences are GTSNPN and SVGIG (reference sequence). J was trimmed by 7 bases and V by 5 bases; bases with no gene match: 20. CDR3 residues: CAWQMGFGASGFNEQFF. CDR3 DNA: TGTGCCTGGCAAATGGGGTTCGGGGCTAGCGGCTTTAATGAGCAGTTCTTC.

The chain combines TRBV2 with TRBJ2-1; D is perhaps TRBD1 (6 bases). V was cut by 5 bases and J by 5 bases, with 22 bases left in between. Per germline, CDR1 SNHLY and CDR2 FYNNEI. The CDR3 extends over 17 amino acids. The CDR3, as DNA: TGTGCCAGCAGTACCCGGGACAAAAGGTACTTGAACAATGAGCAGTTCTTC. Translated: CASSTRDKRYLNNEQFF.